Listed below are T cell receptor beta chains from one sample, sequenced in a study of cytomegalovirus exposure and HLA in healthy donors. Clones were sequenced by immunoSEQ multiplex PCR, and TCRdb holds only the in-frame ones, with some missing. The table has approximately 130,000 clones, around 84% seen once. Sequencing used PBMCs. Receptors were obtained from a man younger than 35 in good health and CMV-seronegative. Each CDR3 is given with its conserved first and last residue. The D gene is left open where the match is weak. Clone size is given for some rows only: seen once, a few or many times, or a class if the clone is expanded.

clone_size	v_call	j_call	d_call	cdr3_nt	cdr3_aa
-	TRBV7-9	TRBJ1-1	-	TGTGCCAGCAGCTTGGGACAAGGGGCTTTCTTT	CASSLGQGAFF
-	TRBV21-1	TRBJ1-2	-	TGTGCCAGCAGCAAAGGGGGCAGGTTTTTCTATGGCTACACCTTC	CASSKGGRFFYGYTF
-	TRBV27	TRBJ2-7	-	TGTGCCAGCAGCTTCAGCGGGCAGGGGGCACGTAGCGGGTTGTACGAGCAGTACTTC	CASSFSGQGARSGLYEQYF
-	TRBV27	TRBJ1-2	-	TGTGCCAGCGCAACCCAGGCTTACTATGGCTACACCTTC	CASATQAYYGYTF
-	TRBV9	TRBJ1-2	TRBD1	TGTGCCAGCAGCCCCGGGACAGACTATGGCTACACCTTC	CASSPGTDYGYTF
-	TRBV6-5	TRBJ1-1	TRBD1	TGTGCCAGCAGTTACGACGGACAGGGCGGGATTGCTTTCTTT	CASSYDGQGGIAFF
-	TRBV29-1	TRBJ2-3	-	TGCAGCGTTGCAGTCTCAATCACAGATACGCAGTATTTT	CSVAVSITDTQYF
few	TRBV6-5	TRBJ1-1	-	TGTGCCAGCAGTCCCCTCCCCGGCACTGAAGCTTTCTTT	CASSPLPGTEAFF
-	TRBV6-1	TRBJ1-1	-	TGTGCCAGCCATAGGGGGGGGATAGAGGCTTTCTTT	CASHRGGIEAFF
-	TRBV4-3	TRBJ2-2	-	TGCGCCAGCAGCCAAGACAGGGGCTTCTCCGGGGAGCTGTTTTTT	CASSQDRGFSGELFF
-	TRBV9	TRBJ2-1	-	TGTGCCAGCAGCCCCGAGGAGAATGAGCAGTTCTTC	CASSPEENEQFF
-	TRBV11-2	TRBJ1-4	TRBD1	TGTGCCAGCAGCTCCCGGGACAGGGGGCAAACTAATGAAAAACTGTTTTTT	CASSSRDRGQTNEKLFF
-	TRBV27	TRBJ2-2	-	TGTGCCAGCAGTTCCTCCAGGCAGGGCTTTAACACCGGGGAGCTGTTTTTT	CASSSSRQGFNTGELFF
-	TRBV12-5	TRBJ1-1	-	TGTGCTAGTGGTTTGGAACAGGTTAGGAACACTGAAGCTTTCTTT	CASGLEQVRNTEAFF
-	TRBV7-8	TRBJ1-2	-	TGTGCCAGCAGCTTAGCCGGGACTCAAGCTAACTATGGCTACACCTTC	CASSLAGTQANYGYTF
few	TRBV11-2	TRBJ2-7	-	TGTGCCAGCAGCTTAGGAGTCGGGGGAATGAGCTCCTACGAGCAGTACTTC	CASSLGVGGMSSYEQYF
-	TRBV4-1	TRBJ2-6	-	TGCGCCAGCAGCCCACTACTAGGTGGGGCCAACGTCCTGACTTTC	CASSPLLGGANVLTF
once	TRBV23-1	TRBJ1-1	-	TGCGCCAGCAGTGGTCCACGGGGGGGCACTGAAGCTTTCTTT	CASSGPRGGTEAFF
-	TRBV27	TRBJ2-1	TRBD1	TGTGCCAGCAAAACAGGGGTGCGCAATGAGCAGTTCTTC	CASKTGVRNEQFF
-	TRBV27	TRBJ2-1	TRBD1	TGTGCCAGCAGGGAACAGGGGCATTCCTACAATGAGCAGTTCTTC	CASREQGHSYNEQFF
-	TRBV28	TRBJ1-2	-	TGTGCCAGCAGGACATACAGGGACTATGTTGGCTACACCTTC	CASRTYRDYVGYTF
few	TRBV6-6	TRBJ1-2	-	TGTGCCAGCAGTTACTCCGACCGACGGGATGGCTACACCTTC	CASSYSDRRDGYTF
-	TRBV2	TRBJ2-5	-	TGTGCCAGCAGTTTTACACAGGGATGGGAGACCCAGTACTTC	CASSFTQGWETQYF
few	TRBV6-5	TRBJ1-1	TRBD1	TGTGCCAGCATCGGACAGGGTAGACAAAACACTGAAGCTTTCTTT	CASIGQGRQNTEAFF
-	TRBV6-6	TRBJ1-6	-	TGTGCCAGCAGTTACTCGAGGCAGGGGAATTCACCCCTCCACTTT	CASSYSRQGNSPLHF
once	TRBV7-9	TRBJ1-1	TRBD1	TGTGCCAGCAGCTTAGGAGACAGGGCTGACACTGAAGCTTTCTTT	CASSLGDRADTEAFF
-	TRBV5-1	TRBJ2-3	TRBD2	TGCGCCAGCAGCGGAGCGGGGGCCCCCACAGATACGCAGTATTTT	CASSGAGAPTDTQYF
once	TRBV5-1	TRBJ1-4	-	TGCGCCAGCAGCTTGAGGGGTAGCGGTGAAAAACTGTTTTTT	CASSLRGSGEKLFF
-	TRBV9	TRBJ1-1	-	TGTGCCAGCAGCCCCCAAACAGGCTTGAACACTGAAGCTTTCTTT	CASSPQTGLNTEAFF
-	TRBV27	TRBJ1-1	-	TGTGCCAGCAGCTCTTACACTGAAGCTTTCTTT	CASSSYTEAFF
-	TRBV4-3	TRBJ1-1	-	TGCGCCAGCAGCCCGTTTTTGGGAGGGGCAGCGGACACTGAAGCTTTCTTT	CASSPFLGGAADTEAFF
-	TRBV10-3	TRBJ2-5	-	TGTGCCATCAGCCAAGGGGGACCTCAAGAGACCCAGTACTTC	CAISQGGPQETQYF
-	TRBV12-5	TRBJ2-1	TRBD2	TGTGCTAGTGGTTTGCCTACTAGCGGGGGGTCTCCCTCCTACAATGAGCAGTTCTTC	CASGLPTSGGSPSYNEQFF
-	TRBV27	TRBJ1-5	TRBD1	TGTGCCAGCAGTTTACCCATAGGAACCCCAGGGGGCCGCGGGTACGGCCAGCCCCAGCATTTT	CASSLPIGTPGGRGYGQPQHF
-	TRBV5-4	TRBJ1-1	-	TGTGCCAGCAGCTTTAGGGGTTTAACCGTGAACACTGAAGCTTTCTTT	CASSFRGLTVNTEAFF
-	TRBV5-1	TRBJ1-2	-	TGCGCCGTGAAGCGGACGGAGGGGTCGTATGGCTACACCTTC	CAVKRTEGSYGYTF
-	TRBV6-4	TRBJ2-1	TRBD2	TGTGCCAGCAGTGACGAAGCGGGGGGCTACAATGAGCAGTTCTTC	CASSDEAGGYNEQFF
-	TRBV5-5	TRBJ2-1	TRBD2	TGTGCCAGCAGCTTGTTGGGTGCGGGGGTTGGTGAGCAGTTCTTC	CASSLLGAGVGEQFF
-	TRBV18	TRBJ2-3	-	TGTGCCAGCTCCCCGGTGGACAGCGGGACGGATACGCAGTATTTT	CASSPVDSGTDTQYF
-	TRBV19	TRBJ1-6	-	TGTGCCAGTAGTATCTCAGGGCCGGCCAAGCCCCCACCCCTCCACTTT	CASSISGPAKPPPLHF
-	TRBV5-1	TRBJ2-7	-	TGCGCCAGCAGCTTGGCCCCAGGCAGGGGCGGGCACGAGCAGTACTTC	CASSLAPGRGGHEQYF
-	TRBV5-6	TRBJ2-1	TRBD1	TGTGCCAGCAGCAGACCTTCCGGGACAGGGCGCTACAATGAGCAGTTCTTC	CASSRPSGTGRYNEQFF
-	TRBV27	TRBJ1-1	TRBD1	TGTGCCAGCAGTTTGGGGACAGGCGCTCCGGGAACTGAAGCTTTCTTT	CASSLGTGAPGTEAFF
-	TRBV29-1	TRBJ2-1	-	TGCAGCGCGGACAGTTACAATGAGCAGTTCTTC	CSADSYNEQFF
-	TRBV7-9	TRBJ2-2	-	TGTTCCAGCAGCTTCCAGGCAGGATCCTCGACCGGGGAGCTGTTTTTT	CSSSFQAGSSTGELFF
-	TRBV7-2	TRBJ2-2	TRBD2	TGTGCCAGCAGCTTATCGGGCGGGGGGGCGACCGGGGAGCTGTTTTTT	CASSLSGGGATGELFF
-	TRBV27	TRBJ2-1	TRBD2	TGTGCCAGCAGTTTAGTTAGCGGGGGGGGAAATGAGCAGTTCTTC	CASSLVSGGGNEQFF
-	TRBV15	TRBJ2-6	-	TGTGCCACCAGCAGAGTGACGGGGTCCTCAGATGGTGCCAACGTCCTGACTTTC	CATSRVTGSSDGANVLTF
-	TRBV27	TRBJ2-3	-	TGTGCCAGCAGTTTCGGGACAACCCACGATACGCAGTATTTT	CASSFGTTHDTQYF
-	TRBV25-1	TRBJ2-7	-	TGTGCCAGCAGTCGTCAGGGGGGCAACTACGAGCAGTACTTC	CASSRQGGNYEQYF
-	TRBV18	TRBJ2-3	TRBD1	TGTGCCAGCATACAGGGGGCGCGTGACACAGATACGCAGTATTTT	CASIQGARDTDTQYF
-	TRBV6-5	TRBJ2-3	-	TGTGCCAGCAGGCGACTAGACACAGATACGCAGTATTTT	CASRRLDTDTQYF
-	TRBV4-1	TRBJ1-1	-	TGCGCCAGCAGCCAAGACGAGGCCCCGATCCCTGAAGCTTTCTTT	CASSQDEAPIPEAFF
-	TRBV28	TRBJ1-5	TRBD1	TGTGCCAGCAGATTAACAGGGGCCAATCAGCCCCAGCATTTT	CASRLTGANQPQHF
-	TRBV5-4	TRBJ2-5	-	TGTGCCAGCAGCTTGGGGCTCCAAGAGACCCAGTACTTC	CASSLGLQETQYF
-	TRBV7-2	TRBJ2-3	TRBD2	TGTGCCAGCAGCTTAGTGGCAGTAGGGTCTAGCGGGGCGGGAGATACGCAGTATTTT	CASSLVAVGSSGAGDTQYF
-	TRBV5-4	TRBJ2-3	-	TGTGCCAGCAGCTTCCACACAGATACGCAGTATTTT	CASSFHTDTQYF
-	TRBV5-5	TRBJ2-7	-	TGTGCCAGCAGCCGGGGGACAGACTACGAGCAGTACTTC	CASSRGTDYEQYF
-	TRBV6-1	TRBJ2-2	TRBD1	TGTGCCAGCAGACCCACAGGGGTCTCCGGGGAGCTGTTTTTT	CASRPTGVSGELFF
-	TRBV10-2	TRBJ2-7	TRBD2	TGCGCCAGCAGTGAATTTGCGGGGGTCCCCTACGAGCAGTACTTC	CASSEFAGVPYEQYF